Following are 21 T cell receptor beta chains from one sample sequenced in a study of Graves' ophthalmopathy and Graves' hyperthyroidism. The TCR beta CDR3 regions underwent amplification from RNA transcripts. Second-round multiplex PCR came after first-round RT-PCR with HTBI primers. TCRdb re-called the multiplex PCR reads with MiXCR, one entry per CDR3 protein. Seen here are 600,000 to 700,000 distinct CDR3 sequences, 35% to 50% observed once, and the top ten hold 2.5% to 3.5%. The sample was peripheral blood. All receptors come from an adult man with Graves' ophthalmopathy.

The CDR3 protein is CSVGTSGSSYEQYF. DNA for the CDR3: TGCAGCGTTGGGACTAGCGGGAGCTCCTACGAGCAGTACTTC. The chain links TRBV29-1 to TRBJ2-7; 13 bases fit TRBD2. CDR3 length: 14 amino acids. Trimming cost V 4 bases and J 0 bases; bases outside gene matches: 0. CDR1 and CDR2 from the germline V gene are SQVTM and ANQGSEA.

This clonotype was counted ten times or more. The V call is TRBV7-9, the J call TRBJ2-7; either TRBD1 or TRBD2 may fit D (5 bases each). The CDR3 is made up of 13 amino acids. The germline gives CDR1 SEHNR, CDR2 FQNEAQ (reference sequence). V was trimmed by 5 bases and J by 5 bases, leaving 13 bases between them. The CDR3 DNA reads as TGTGCCAGCAGCCGCTCCGGGACGAACGAGCAGTACTTC. Its protein product is CASSRSGTNEQYF.

CDR3 sequence reads: CASSLAVAGVRQETQYF. DNA of the CDR3: TGTGCCAGCAGCTTGGCGGTAGCGGGGGTTCGCCAAGAGACCCAGTACTTC. The chain employs TRBV5-6 and TRBJ2-5; 9 bases fit TRBD2. Germline lookup yields CDR1 SGHDT and CDR2 YYEEEE. Trimming cost V 0 bases and J 1 base; bases outside gene matches: 7. The CDR3 totals 17 residues.

V usage is TRBV19 and J usage is TRBJ2-5; TRBD2 is a possible D gene (7 bases). V lost 0 bases and J 5 bases, leaving 16 bases between the germline ends. This CDR3 spans 16 amino acids. Germline values: CDR1 LNHDA, CDR2 SQIVND (reference sequence). The CDR3 bases are TGTGCCAGTAGTATAGATCGGGGGGCAGGGTTGGAGACCCAGTACTTC. This gives the protein CASSIDRGAGLETQYF.

This clonotype was seen at least ten times. The J gene is TRBJ2-7, the V gene TRBV7-9; TRBD1 matches 9 bases. The CDR3 covers 13 residues. The germline gives CDR1 SEHNR, CDR2 FQNEAQ (reference sequence). Trimming cost V 9 bases and J 2 bases; bases outside gene matches: 5. CDR3 nucleotide sequence: TGTGCCAGTGGCGGGACAGGGCCCTACGAGCAGTACTTC. Its protein is CASGGTGPYEQYF.

The chain uses TRBV29-1 and TRBJ1-3; D may be TRBD1 (5 bases). The CDR3 is 14 residues long. With 4 bases removed from V and 8 bases from J, the gap between germline ends came to 18 bases. Germline CDR1 is SQVTM and CDR2 is ANQGSEA. The CDR3 spells CSVVGGEDGYTIYF. The CDR3 DNA sequence: TGCAGCGTTGTGGGGGGGGAGGATGGCTACACCATATATTTT.

This clonotype has just a few counts. At one end, the junction sequence differs from germline, possibly due to a read error. The chain employs TRBV7-2 and TRBJ1-3, with D possibly TRBD1 on 5 matching bases. Per the germline V gene, CDR1 is SGHTA and CDR2 is FQGNSA. The length of the CDR3 is 15 residues. The CDR3 protein is CASSQGSGTGNTIYF. As DNA, the CDR3 is TGCGCCAGCAGCCAAGGTTCAGGGACTGGAAACACCATATATTTT.

This clonotype occurred many times. The chain joins TRBV10-3 to TRBJ1-5; TRBD1 might be the D (6 bases). Trimming took 0 bases from V and 2 from J, leaving 8 bases between them. The germline V gene has CDR1 ENHRY and CDR2 SYGVKD. This CDR3 is built from 15 residues. Here the CDR3 DNA reads TGTGCCATCAGTGAGTCCGGGGGCGGCAATCAGCCCCAGCATTTT. Translated, it gives CAISESGGGNQPQHF.

This clonotype was detected many times. V usage is TRBV7-9 and J usage is TRBJ1-1; tentatively, D is TRBD1 (6 bases). Germline CDR1 reads SEHNR; CDR2 reads FQNEAQ (reference sequence). This CDR3 region has 13 residues. V was shortened by 6 bases and J by 7 bases, with 15 bases between the two germline ends. DNA for the CDR3: TGTGCCAGCAGGGGGGCGGGGTTCGATGAAGCTTTCTTT. Encoded protein: CASRGAGFDEAFF.

This clonotype was seen many times. A junction end diverges from the germline sequence, so it may reflect a read error. V usage is TRBV2 and J usage is TRBJ2-2; 13 bases fit TRBD2. Germline CDR1 and CDR2: SNHLY and FYNNEI. The CDR3 sequence is 16 residues long. Here the CDR3 DNA reads TGTGCCAGCAGCGAAGGACTAGCGGGAGTTACCGGGGAGCTGTTTTTT. Residues: CASSEGLAGVTGELFF.

This clonotype occurred many times. The chain employs TRBV7-9 and TRBJ2-7; D gene ambiguous. Germline V gene sequence: CDR1 SEHNR, CDR2 FQNEAQ (reference sequence). The CDR3 totals 13 residues. Between the trimmed V and J ends, which lost 3 bases and 0 bases, there was a span of 6 bases. CDR3 residues: CASSFTVSYEQYF. CDR3 coding DNA: TGTGCCAGCAGCTTTACAGTCTCCTACGAGCAGTACTTC.

This clonotype was seen only a few times. The chain uses TRBV20-1 and TRBJ1-2; tentative D call: TRBD1 (5 bases). V was cut by 2 bases and J by 0 bases, with 10 bases left in between. Germline assignment: CDR1 DFQATT and CDR2 SNEGSKA (reference sequence). This CDR3 is built from 14 residues. CDR3 region: CSARQQASNYGYTF. CDR3 sequence (DNA): TGCAGTGCTAGACAACAGGCTTCTAACTATGGCTACACCTTC.

The gene calls are TRBV4-2 and TRBJ2-7, with 7 bases matching TRBD1. V lost 2 bases and J lost 7; bases outside the gene matches: 5. This CDR3 is 13 amino acids long. Germline CDR1 LGHNA, CDR2 YNFKEQ. The CDR3 nucleotides are TGTGCCAGCAGCCAACAGGGGGATAGGGAGCAGTACTTC. Its translation: CASSQQGDREQYF.

The chain recombines TRBV5-4 with TRBJ2-2; D unresolved. CDR3 size: 13 residues. Trimming took off 4 bases at V and 6 bases at J, with 10 bases between the two ends. Germline V gene data show CDR1 as SGHNT and CDR2 as YYREEE (reference sequence). The CDR3 here is CASSPSRSGELFF. The CDR3 region has the DNA TGTGCCAGCAGCCCTTCCCGTTCCGGGGAGCTGTTTTTT.

This clonotype came up a few times. This rearrangement joins TRBV6-5 to TRBJ1-1, with D hard to call. This CDR3 comprises 15 residues. Germline V gene sequence: CDR1 MNHEY, CDR2 SVGAGI. Trimming stripped 7 bases from V and 6 bases from J, with 21 bases between. CDR3 DNA: TGTGCCAGCAACCTGGCCGGGAAGAGGAATTCTGAAGCTTTCTTT. Protein: CASNLAGKRNSEAFF.

This clonotype has at least ten counts. The chain joins TRBV5-5 to TRBJ1-6; D call uncertain. Trimming left V 4 bases short and J 0 bases short, with 11 bases between. The CDR3 runs 16 residues. Germline values: CDR1 SGHKS, CDR2 YYEKEE (reference sequence). The CDR3 DNA reads as TGTGCCAGCAGCCTACTCCAGAGCTCCTATAATTCACCCCTCCACTTT. This translates into CASSLLQSSYNSPLHF. Based on the CDR3 plus reference TRBV5-5 and TRBJ1-6, the full variable domain is DAGVTQSPTHLIKTRGQQVTLRCSPISGHKSVSWYQQVLGQGPQFIFQYYEKEERGRGNFPDRFSARQFPNYSSELNVNALLLGDSALYLCASSLLQSSYNSPLHFGNGTRLTVT.

The V and J genes are TRBV12-3 or TRBV12-4 and TRBJ1-6, with 8 nucleotides matching TRBD1. Germline trimming cut 4 bases from V and 7 bases from J; bases unmatched to any gene: 9. CDR3 length equals 16 residues. The DNA of the CDR3 is TGTGCCAGCAGTTCCGGGACAGGCCAGGAGAATTCACCCCTCCACTTT. Its translation: CASSSGTGQENSPLHF.

V is TRBV19 and J is TRBJ2-5; the D gene is possibly TRBD1 (5 bases). Between the trimmed V and J ends, which lost 11 bases and 7 bases, there was a span of 14 bases. Germline lookup yields CDR1 LNHDA and CDR2 SQIVND (reference sequence). CDR3 length: 11 residues. The CDR3 bases are TGTGCCTGGATGTTCCAGGGGACCCAGTACTTC. Protein product: CAWMFQGTQYF. The whole variable domain, filled in from reference TRBV19 and TRBJ2-5, reads DGGITQSPKYLFRKEGQNVTLSCEQNLNHDAMYWYRQDPGQGLRLIYYSQIVNDFQKGDIAEGYSVSREKKESFPLTVTSAQKNPTAFYLCAWMFQGTQYFGPGTRLLVL.

With regard to this clonotype: A single base separates this from a much larger clone, so it may be a read error. The chain combines TRBV10-3 with TRBJ2-7; possible D gene TRBD2, 7 bases. The CDR3 runs to 14 residues. Germline CDR1 reads ENHRY; CDR2 reads SYGVKD. The CDR3 is CAISYSMSGGQLDF. The CDR3 DNA sequence: TGTGCCATCAGTTACTCGATGTCCGGGGGGCAGTTAGACTTC.

This clonotype was found many times. This rearrangement joins TRBV7-9 to TRBJ2-6, with D possibly being TRBD2 (5 bases). V shed 6 bases and J shed 2 bases, with 8 bases lying between them. The CDR3 is made up of 14 amino acids. Germline V gene lookup returns CDR1 SEHNR and CDR2 FQNEAQ (reference sequence). The CDR3 DNA reads as TGTGCCAGCAGTCGGGGAACTGGGGCCAACGTCCTGACTTTC. This codes for CASSRGTGANVLTF. The variable domain in full, with the rest retrieved from reference TRBV7-9 and TRBJ2-6, is DTGVSQNPRHKITKRGQNVTFRCDPISEHNRLYWYRQTLGQGPEFLTYFQNEAQLEKSRLLSDRFSAERPKGSFSTLEIQRTEQGDSAMYLCASSRGTGANVLTFGAGSRLTVL.

The chain combines TRBV20-1 with TRBJ1-2; D unresolved. This CDR3 is built from 14 residues. The ends were cut back, 5 bases at V and 4 bases at J, with 17 bases in the middle. Germline values: CDR1 DFQATT, CDR2 SNEGSKA (reference sequence). CDR3: CSASPAGAAYGYTF. The CDR3 coding sequence is TGCAGTGCTTCTCCCGCGGGCGCCGCCTATGGCTACACCTTC.